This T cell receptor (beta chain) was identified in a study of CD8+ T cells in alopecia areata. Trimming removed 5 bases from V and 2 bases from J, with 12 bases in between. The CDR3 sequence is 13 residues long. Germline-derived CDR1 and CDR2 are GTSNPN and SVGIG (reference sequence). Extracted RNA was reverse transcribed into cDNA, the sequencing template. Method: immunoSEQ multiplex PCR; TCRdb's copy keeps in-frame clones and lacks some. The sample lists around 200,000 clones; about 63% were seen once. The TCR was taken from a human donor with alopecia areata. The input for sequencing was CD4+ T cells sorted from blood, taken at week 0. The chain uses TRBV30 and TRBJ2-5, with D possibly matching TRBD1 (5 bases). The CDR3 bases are TGTGCCTGGGAGGAAGACAGACAAGAGACCCAGTACTTC. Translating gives CAWEEDRQETQYF.